This entry is about one T cell receptor beta chain. Its matching antigen is unknown. The data were taken from a study of cytomegalovirus exposure and HLA in healthy donors. The PCR employed 60 Vbeta primers together with 13 Jbeta primers. Clones were sequenced by immunoSEQ multiplex PCR, and TCRdb holds only the in-frame ones, with some missing. Among roughly 200,000 clones listed, about 80% were seen once. From germline, CDR1 is SEHNR and CDR2 FQNEAQ (reference sequence). The CDR3 runs 16 residues. Deletions cut 2 bases from V and 4 bases from J, with 18 bases between. Points from the study as a whole: Some V segments (TRBV6-2 and TRBV6-3 among them) were excluded as indistinguishable. Specificity of a few CMV-associated chains for CMV antigens was verified in vitro. Apart from CMV serostatus, no immune exposure information was available. With high specificity and sensitivity, the classifier reportedly diagnosed cytomegalovirus status.

This sequence was found in a woman aged 25 to 39 in good health and CMV-seropositive. J is TRBJ2-7 and V is TRBV7-9, with D maybe TRBD2 (5 bases). Sample: PBMCs. The CDR3 DNA follows: TGTGCCAGCAGCTTAATTCGTTCCCGGAGGCGGTACGAGCAGTACTTC. Its protein product is CASSLIRSRRRYEQYF.